Listed below are T cell receptor beta chains from one sample, sequenced in a study of cytomegalovirus exposure and HLA in healthy donors. The repertoire was sequenced with immunoSEQ multiplex PCR; TCRdb's copy has only in-frame clones and lacks some. The sample shows 110,000 or so clones, over 75% of them seen only once. The sample comprised PBMCs. These receptors came from a man between 35 and 55 years old in good health and CMV-seropositive. The CDR3 runs from the conserved cysteine through the conserved F or W. Each record gives: V gene, CDR3 length, clone size, J gene, D gene, CDR3 protein, CDR3 DNA. The D gene is left open where the match is weak. Clone sizes are given selectively: once, few, many, or a class where the clone is expanded.

>TRBV2|18|-|TRBJ2-3|TRBD2
CASRPRGMSGGRTDTQYF
TGTGCCAGCAGGCCCAGGGGGATGAGCGGGGGGAGGACAGATACGCAGTATTTT
>TRBV7-8|15|-|TRBJ1-1|TRBD1
CASSLTGQGGTEAFF
TGTGCCAGCAGCTTAACGGGACAGGGGGGGACTGAAGCTTTCTTT
>TRBV27|13|-|TRBJ1-1|-
CASSFRENTEAFF
TGTGCCAGCAGTTTCCGGGAGAACACTGAAGCTTTCTTT
>TRBV7-2|14|-|TRBJ1-2|TRBD1
CASSLETGDYGYTF
TGTGCCAGCAGCTTAGAAACAGGGGACTATGGCTACACCTTC
>TRBV18|16|-|TRBJ2-4|TRBD2
CASSPGGVWAKNIQYF
TGTGCCAGCTCACCGGGAGGGGTTTGGGCCAAAAACATTCAGTACTTC
>TRBV4-3|15|once|TRBJ1-3|-
CASSPLRVSGDTIYF
TGCGCCAGCAGCCCCCTACGGGTCTCTGGAGACACCATATATTTT
>TRBV4-1|16|-|TRBJ1-4|-
CASSQLGFRTNEKLFF
TGCGCCAGCAGCCAATTGGGCTTTCGCACTAATGAAAAACTGTTTTTT
>TRBV7-3|15|-|TRBJ2-1|-
CASSLTGGADNEQFF
TGTGCCAGCAGCTTAACGGGGGGAGCCGACAATGAGCAGTTCTTC
>TRBV7-3|16|-|TRBJ1-3|-
CASSLSPASSGNTIYF
TGTGCCAGCAGCTTAAGCCCGGCTAGCTCTGGAAACACCATATATTTT
>TRBV5-8|13|-|TRBJ1-1|-
CASSPRRGIEAFF
TGTGCCAGCAGCCCACGACGAGGAATCGAAGCTTTCTTT
>TRBV5-1|15|-|TRBJ1-4|-
CASSRTGTTNEKLFF
TGCGCCAGCAGCCGAACAGGAACAACTAATGAAAAACTGTTTTTT
>TRBV25-1|15|-|TRBJ1-6|-
CASSDPVAAFSPLHF
TGTGCCAGCAGTGACCCTGTCGCGGCGTTCTCACCCCTCCACTTT
>TRBV7-9|12|-|TRBJ2-7|TRBD1
CASSLQGYEQYF
TGTGCCAGCAGCCTACAGGGGTACGAGCAGTACTTC
>TRBV27|17|-|TRBJ2-5|-
CASSSLFRGQPQETQYF
TGTGCCAGCAGTTCCCTATTTCGAGGACAGCCCCAAGAGACCCAGTACTTC
>TRBV28|15|-|TRBJ2-7|-
CASSPTGGGDYEQYF
TGTGCCAGCAGTCCCACCGGTGGCGGTGACTACGAGCAGTACTTC
>TRBV28|15|-|TRBJ2-7|TRBD1
CASSSPGTGVREQYF
TGTGCCAGCAGTTCTCCCGGGACAGGGGTCCGCGAGCAGTACTTC
>TRBV21-1|14|-|TRBJ2-7|-
CARPSGQGPYEQYF
TGTGCCAGACCTTCCGGACAGGGACCCTACGAGCAGTACTTC
>TRBV7-2|15|-|TRBJ2-3|TRBD2
CASTVGLAGRGTQYF
TGTGCCAGCACCGTAGGACTAGCGGGGCGGGGTACGCAGTATTTT
>TRBV6-5|15|-|TRBJ2-2|TRBD1
CASSYSTGGTGELFF
TGTGCCAGCAGTTACTCGACAGGGGGCACCGGGGAGCTGTTTTTT
>TRBV6-1|17|-|TRBJ1-6|TRBD1
CASSEGRGSSYNSPLHF
TGTGCCAGCAGTGAAGGCAGGGGGAGTTCCTATAATTCACCCCTCCACTTT
>TRBV7-3|16|-|TRBJ2-6|TRBD2
CASSLTGGAGANVLTF
TGTGCCAGCAGCTTAACGGGGGGGGCTGGGGCCAACGTCCTGACTTTC
>TRBV5-1|16|-|TRBJ1-3|-
CASSPTTGVSGNTIYF
TGCGCCAGCAGCCCGACGACGGGGGTATCTGGAAACACCATATATTTT
>TRBV11-2|18|-|TRBJ2-7|TRBD1
CASSLDSRGQMLSYEQYF
TGTGCCAGCAGCTTAGATTCTAGGGGACAGATGCTCAGCTACGAGCAGTACTTC
>TRBV18|16|-|TRBJ2-3|TRBD2
CASSPFAGGCTDTQYF
TGTGCCAGCTCACCCTTCGCGGGGGGTTGCACAGATACGCAGTATTTT
>TRBV6-1|18|few|TRBJ2-3|TRBD2
CASSEVPGSGGSTDTQYF
TGTGCCAGCAGTGAGGTGCCGGGTTCGGGGGGGAGCACAGATACGCAGTATTTT
>TRBV5-1|18|-|TRBJ2-6|TRBD1
CASSLAGTVSSGANVLTF
TGCGCCAGCAGCTTGGCCGGGACAGTGAGCTCTGGGGCCAACGTCCTGACTTTC
>TRBV28|12|-|TRBJ1-5|-
CASKQVNQPQHF
TGTGCCAGCAAACAGGTAAATCAGCCCCAGCATTTT
>TRBV30|16|-|TRBJ1-4|-
CAWTGGALATNEKLFF
TGTGCCTGGACCGGGGGGGCACTCGCAACTAATGAAAAACTGTTTTTT
>TRBV4-1|15|-|TRBJ2-7|-
CASSQKTGIPYEQYF
TGCGCCAGCAGCCAGAAAACAGGGATTCCCTACGAGCAGTACTTC
>TRBV4-3|15|-|TRBJ2-7|TRBD1
CASSQAEQGAYEQYF
TGCGCCAGCAGCCAAGCGGAGCAGGGGGCGTACGAGCAGTACTTC